This is a list of T cell receptor beta chains from one sample in a study of T-cell reconstitution after alpha-beta-depleted transplantation in children. In TCRdb, the PCR reads were re-called with MiXCR into one record per CDR3 protein. The sample has approximately 1,000,000 distinct CDR3 sequences, around 30% seen once. Sequenced here: PBMCs, mostly from graft donor cells, sampled 360 days after TCRalphabeta/CD19-depleted stem cell transplant. The receptors derive from a boy under three years old who had a stem cell transplant for SCID, so the T cells may come from the graft donor. Both conserved end residues are trimmed from each CDR3.

TRBV20-1	TRBJ2-2	SARRDRFTGELF
TRBV2	TRBJ2-1	ASGTGKINEQF
TRBV5-1	TRBJ2-7	ASSLALLAGGPRDEQY
TRBV7-9	TRBJ2-1	ASSFMGPGAHNEQF
TRBV12-3/TRBV12-4	TRBJ1-1	ASTSTPENTEAF
TRBV7-2	TRBJ2-1	ASSLAPLLSGVLDEQF
TRBV6-1	TRBJ2-5	ASSSRPPGETQY
TRBV5-1	TRBJ1-1	ASSPGGGDEAF
TRBV5-1	TRBJ2-3	ASSPLGQPSTDTQY
TRBV12-3/TRBV12-4	TRBJ2-5	ASSLIAGGPQETQY
TRBV28	TRBJ2-5	ASSLGGKTQY
TRBV7-3	TRBJ2-3	ASSSTGRFGTDTQY
TRBV5-1	TRBJ1-1	ASSLDRGPEAF
TRBV15	TRBJ2-7	ATSRDRGEQY
TRBV2	TRBJ1-2	ASSEEGQLNYGYT
TRBV5-1	TRBJ2-2	ASSFRDTMTGELF
TRBV20-1	TRBJ1-5	SANRGGQPQH
TRBV7-6	TRBJ2-2	ASSPRGTRGELF
TRBV27	TRBJ1-2	ASSLLGGQGRGYT
TRBV19	TRBJ2-1	ASNFRANNEQF
TRBV12-3/TRBV12-4	TRBJ2-2	ASKLAMGELF
TRBV11-2	TRBJ2-5	ASSLEAGGETQY